The 13 T cell receptor beta chains below come from one sample, sequenced in a study of glioma-infiltrating T cells. TCR alpha and beta CDR3 regions were amplified from RNA using iRepertoire nested multiplex PCR. MiXCR, run by TCRdb on the multiplex PCR reads, gives a single entry per CDR3 protein. This sample yields approximately 400,000 distinct CDR3 sequences, of which approximately 42% are seen a single time; around 13% belongs to the top ten. Material for sequencing was glioma tissue, nonneoplastic brain tissue, or PBMCs (not recorded which). These receptors originate from a human donor with low-grade glioma or glioblastoma, undergoing nonglioma brain surgery, or in good health (not recorded which).

In its sample, this clonotype was seen a few times. The V gene is TRBV7-2, the J gene TRBJ1-5, with D hard to call. V lost 1 base, J lost 13 bases, and 17 bases lay in between. Germline V gives CDR1 SGHTA, CDR2 FQGNSA. This CDR3 is built from 14 residues. CDR3 residues: CASSLGQAIGPQHF. The CDR3 DNA is TGTGCCAGCAGCTTAGGGCAGGCAATAGGTCCTCAGCATTTT.

Concerning this clonotype itself: A much larger clone sits a single nucleotide away, making a read error possible. The V call is TRBV6-2 or TRBV6-3, the J call TRBJ2-1, with a possible D match to TRBD1 (6 bases). Judging by the DNA end, TRBJ2-4 fits better; the J call may be wrong. Germline V gives CDR1 MNHEY, CDR2 SVGEGT. This CDR3 region has 14 residues. The CDR3 nucleotides are TGTGCCAGCAGTTACCAACCGGACAGCTACGATCAGTACTTC. It translates to CASSYQPDSYDQYF.

Note on this clonotype: This sequence may be a read error, since a much larger clone differs from it by one base. The rearrangement joins TRBV6-2 or TRBV6-3 to TRBJ2-1; D is undetermined. V was trimmed by 5 bases and J by 9 bases, leaving 20 bases between them. Germline V gene data show CDR1 as MNHEY and CDR2 as SVGEGT. CDR3 length: 15 residues. This CDR3 is CASSLETPFWGEQFF. CDR3 DNA sequence: TGTGCCAGCAGTCTCGAGACGCCCTTTTGGGGTGAGCAGTTCTTC.

This clonotype has ten or more counts. The V call is TRBV6-2 or TRBV6-3, the J call TRBJ2-2, with D possibly matching TRBD1 (5 bases). Germline values: CDR1 MNHEY, CDR2 SVGEGT. This CDR3 is 15 amino acids long. V was pared by 0 bases and J by 3 bases, with 8 bases between. The CDR3 region is CASSYSRQHTGELFF. In DNA, the CDR3 is TGTGCCAGCAGTTACTCGAGACAGCACACCGGGGAGCTGTTTTTT.

This chain links TRBV27 with TRBJ2-6; D is ambiguous. The V and J ends lost 3 bases and 3 bases respectively, with 3 bases between them. This CDR3 spans 13 amino acids. CDR1 and CDR2 from the germline V gene are MNHEY and SMNVEV (reference sequence). CDR3 nucleotide sequence: TGTGCCAGCAGTTTCTTTGGGGCCAACGTCCTGACTTTC. Translating it yields CASSFFGANVLTF.

The V and J genes are TRBV6-1 and TRBJ2-7; weak D call: TRBD1 (5 bases). The ends were cut back, 5 bases at V and 2 bases at J, with 19 bases in the middle. Germline assignment: CDR1 MNHNS and CDR2 SASEGT. The CDR3 is 16 residues long. The CDR3 loop reads CASSLIRQPLPYEQYF. The CDR3 nucleotides are TGTGCCAGCAGTCTGATCAGACAGCCTCTCCCCTACGAGCAGTACTTC.

Points on this clonotype: A much larger clone differs by one base, so this may be a read error. The chain's CDR3 is CASGLLTYSNQPQHF. The CDR3 nucleotides are TGTGCCAGCGGTTTATTGACGTATAGCAATCAGCCCCAGCATTTT. The chain carries TRBV28 and TRBJ1-5, with D unresolved. CDR1 and CDR2 from the germline V gene are MDHEN and SYDVKM. The CDR3 sequence is 15 residues long. The complete variable domain, with remaining parts taken from reference TRBV28 and TRBJ1-5, reads DVKVTQSSRYLVKRTGEKVFLECVQDMDHENMFWYRQDPGLGLRLIYFSYDVKMKEKGDIPEGYSVSREKKERFSLILESASTNQTSMYLCASGLLTYSNQPQHFGDGTRLSIL.

A note on this clonotype: A much larger clone sits a single nucleotide away, making a read error possible. The J gene is TRBJ1-1, the V gene TRBV27; D gene ambiguous. Germline CDR1 MNHEY, CDR2 SMNVEV (reference sequence). The CDR3 runs to 14 residues. The CDR3 loop reads CAGSLRAWGTEAFF. The CDR3 bases are TGTGCCGGCAGTTTAAGGGCGTGGGGCACTGAAGCTTTCTTT.

This clonotype was observed a handful of times. This rearrangement joins TRBV28 to TRBJ2-5; the D call may be TRBD1 or TRBD2 (5 bases each). This CDR3 is 14 amino acids long. V was cut by 3 bases and J by 5 bases, with 13 bases left in between. Germline V gene data show CDR1 as MDHEN and CDR2 as SYDVKM. This CDR3 reads CASSFDSGGETQYF. The CDR3 DNA reads TGTGCCAGCAGTTTTGACAGCGGCGGGGAGACCCAGTACTTC.

The chain employs TRBV5-4 and TRBJ2-7, with D perhaps TRBD1 or TRBD2 (5 bases each). The CDR3 runs 16 residues. Trimming took 1 base from V and 2 from J, leaving 16 bases between them. From germline, CDR1 is SGHNT and CDR2 YYREEE (reference sequence). The CDR3 bases are TGTGCCAGCAGCTTGTCAGAGAAACGGGGCACCTACGAGCAGTACTTC. This sequence encodes CASSLSEKRGTYEQYF.

The chain recombines TRBV5-1 with TRBJ2-3, with D possibly being TRBD1 or TRBD2 (5 bases each). With 2 bases removed from V and 5 bases from J, the gap between germline ends came to 15 bases. Germline V gene data show CDR1 as SGHRS and CDR2 as YFSETQ. The CDR3 contains 15 residues. Written as DNA, the CDR3 is TGCGCCAGCAGCTTCTACGGGGCTACCTTAGATACGCAGTATTTT. Protein: CASSFYGATLDTQYF.

This sequence joins TRBV6-4 and TRBJ2-7, with no clear D. V lost 7 bases, J lost 0 bases, and 7 bases lay in between. The CDR3 has 12 amino acids. The germline CDR1 and CDR2 sequences are MRHNA and SNTAGT. This chain's CDR3 is CASIGLSYEQYF. DNA of the CDR3: TGTGCCAGCATAGGCCTCTCCTACGAGCAGTACTTC.

The genes are TRBV9 and TRBJ2-2; D uncertain. CDR1 is SGDLS, CDR2 YYNGEE, per germline. The CDR3 length is 15 residues. V lost 0 bases to trimming and J lost 4 bases, with 10 bases between them. The chain's CDR3 is CASSVGGQLTGELFF. DNA for the CDR3: TGTGCCAGCAGCGTAGGAGGTCAGCTCACCGGGGAGCTGTTTTTT.